The sequence of this T cell receptor (beta chain) was determined in a study of control samples from healthy donors and cancer patients. Libraries were prepared by immunoSEQ multiplex PCR; TCRdb keeps only in-frame clonotypes and omits some of them. The repertoire holds 390,000 or so clones, with around nine tenths as singletons. Sequencing was done on a sample of PBMCs. The receptor comes from a man aged 40-49 years with head and neck cancer.

CDR3 coding DNA: TGTGCCAGCAGCTCCCGTGGCAATCAGCCCCAGCATTTT. This translates into CASSSRGNQPQHF. This chain joins TRBV7-2 and TRBJ1-5; no firm D call. The CDR3 covers 13 residues. V lost 4 bases and J 2 bases, leaving 6 bases between the germline ends. CDR1 and CDR2 from the germline V gene are SGHTA and FQGNSA. Complete variable domain (other parts from reference TRBV7-2 and TRBJ1-5): GAGVSQSPSNKVTEKGKDVELRCDPISGHTALYWYRQSLGQGLEFLIYFQGNSAPDKSGLPSDRFSAERTGGSVSTLTIQRTQQEDSAVYLCASSSRGNQPQHFGDGTRLSIL.